One sample yielded the 27 T cell receptor beta chains listed below, sequenced in a study of shared clonotypes between healthy human individuals. The method was immunoSEQ multiplex PCR; TCRdb's version includes in-frame clones alone and lacks a portion of them. Seen here are 450,000 to 500,000 clones, around 80% observed once, and the top ten hold about an eighth. Sequenced input: PBMCs. The receptors originated from a woman aged 40 to 55 in good health. Some clones in this sample may be carry-over from other donors' samples.

As concerns this clone: Other DNA sequences in the sample encode the same CDR3. The chain links TRBV2 to TRBJ1-3, with unresolved D. Germline values: CDR1 SNHLY, CDR2 FYNNEI. The CDR3 length is 16 residues. The V and J ends lost 1 base and 0 bases respectively, with 10 bases between them. In DNA form, the CDR3 reads TGTGCCAGCAGTGAAGGAAGGGCTAACTCTGGAAACACCATATATTTT. Residues: CASSEGRANSGNTIYF.

This clone has just one count. The chain has TRBV10-2 and TRBJ2-5; the D gene is possibly TRBD2 (6 bases). V lost 6 bases and J lost 0, with 8 bases in between. The CDR3 spans 13 residues. Germline V gene sequence: CDR1 WSHSY, CDR2 SAAADI. The CDR3 region is CASSWDYQETQYF. CDR3 sequence (DNA): TGCGCCAGCAGCTGGGACTACCAAGAGACCCAGTACTTC.

This sequence joins TRBV7-9 and TRBJ2-5; TRBD2 matches 13 bases. Trimming at V came to 2 bases and at J to 5 bases, leaving 5 bases not matched to a gene. The germline V gene has CDR1 SEHNR and CDR2 FQNEAQ (reference sequence). The CDR3 loop spans 16 amino acids. As DNA, the CDR3 is TGTGCCAGCAGCTTAATCGGACTAGCGGGAGAGGAGACCCAGTACTTC. This translates into CASSLIGLAGEETQYF.

This clone was counted once. A read error may be the cause here, since a much bigger clone is one base away. V and J are TRBV29-1 and TRBJ1-2; 7 bases match TRBD1. V shed 3 bases, J shed 2 bases, and the junction held 12 bases outside the gene matches. The CDR3 length is 16 residues. The germline V gene encodes CDR1 SQVTM and CDR2 ANQGSEA. CDR3 amino acids: CSVEGVRGCANYGYTF. In DNA form, the CDR3 reads TGCAGCGTTGAGGGGGTCAGGGGGTGCGCAAACTATGGCTACACCTTC.

This sequence joins TRBV5-1 and TRBJ2-1; 8 bases map to TRBD2. The CDR3 loop spans 16 amino acids. Germline V gene sequence: CDR1 SGHRS, CDR2 YFSETQ. V shed 0 bases, J shed 10 bases, and the junction held 12 bases outside the gene matches. CDR3 in DNA: TGCGCCAGCAGCTTGGCGGGGACTAGAGGTACATGGGAGCAGTTCTTC. Translated: CASSLAGTRGTWEQFF.

This clone was seen a few times. This sequence joins TRBV10-1 and TRBJ2-7; 9 bases map to TRBD2. This CDR3 has 16 amino acids. Germline CDR1 is WNHNN and CDR2 is SYGVQD (reference sequence). The trim removed 0 bases at V and 3 bases at J, leaving 6 bases unmatched. The CDR3 region is CASSESGLAGHYEQYF. In nucleotides, the CDR3 is TGCGCCAGCAGTGAGTCTGGTCTAGCGGGACACTACGAGCAGTACTTC.

V is TRBV6-1 and J is TRBJ2-5; D might be TRBD1 (6 bases). Germline V gene sequence: CDR1 MNHNS, CDR2 SASEGT. Trimming shortened V by 5 bases and J by 1 base, and 11 bases separated the two germline ends. This CDR3 is built from 14 residues. This CDR3 is CASSSGGGQETQYF. The CDR3 bases are TGTGCCAGCAGTTCTGGGGGCGGCCAAGAGACCCAGTACTTC.

The chain employs TRBV28 and TRBJ2-5, with a possible D match to TRBD2 (6 bases). The CDR3 runs 13 residues. Trimming removed 7 bases at V and 4 bases at J, with 13 bases between. The germline V gene encodes CDR1 MDHEN and CDR2 SYDVKM. The CDR3: CASTSLAGETQYF. The CDR3 DNA sequence: TGTGCCAGCACCTCACTAGCCGGAGAGACCCAGTACTTC.

Remarks on this clone: This sample includes further DNA sequences coding for the same CDR3. The rearrangement links TRBV15 to TRBJ2-7; D might be TRBD1 (6 bases). Germline V gives CDR1 LNHNV, CDR2 YYDKDF (reference sequence). V dropped 3 bases and J dropped 0 bases, with 9 bases sitting between them. CDR3 length equals 14 residues. This CDR3 is CATSRDRASYEQYF. The CDR3 DNA is TGTGCCACCAGCAGGGACAGAGCCTCCTACGAGCAGTACTTC.

A note on this clone: A much larger clone is a single base away; this may be a read error. Other nucleotide sequences in the sample specify the same CDR3. The chain couples TRBV29-1 to TRBJ1-1; D might be TRBD1 (5 bases). Germline CDR1 is SQVTM and CDR2 is ANQGSEA. The CDR3 extends over 12 amino acids. CDR3 sequence reads: CSVGDSNTEAFF. The CDR3 DNA sequence: TGCAGCGTCGGTGACAGTAACACCGAAGCTTTCTTT. The full variable domain, completed using reference TRBV29-1 and TRBJ1-1, is SAVISQKPSRDICQRGTSLTIQCQVDSQVTMMFWYRQQPGQSLTLIATANQGSEATYESGFVIDKFPISRPNLTFSTLTVSNMSPEDSSIYLCSVGDSNTEAFFGQGTRLTVV.

V is TRBV28 and J is TRBJ2-7, with TRBD1 identical over 8 bases. The J segment lost 3 bases and the V segment lost 4 bases, leaving 8 bases of the junction unmatched. Germline loops: CDR1 MDHEN, CDR2 SYDVKM. This CDR3 is built from 15 residues. The DNA of the CDR3 is TGTGCCAGCAGTTCACCCGGGACAGGTAACTACGAGCAGTACTTC. It is translated as CASSSPGTGNYEQYF.

The table lists this clone with a count of one. The chain uses TRBV5-4 and TRBJ1-4; no clear D. V lost 4 bases, J lost 7 bases, and 17 bases lay in between. CDR1 and CDR2 (germline): SGHNT, YYREEE (reference sequence). This CDR3 is built from 15 residues. The CDR3 region is CASSDRGIRGEKLFF. The CDR3 DNA is TGTGCCAGCAGCGACCGAGGCATCCGGGGTGAAAAACTGTTTTTT. The complete variable domain, with remaining parts taken from reference TRBV5-4 and TRBJ1-4, reads ETGVTQSPTHLIKTRGQQVTLRCSSQSGHNTVSWYQQALGQGPQFIFQYYREEENGRGNFPPRFSGLQFPNYSSELNVNALELDDSALYLCASSDRGIRGEKLFFGSGTQLSVL.

This clone was counted many times. The rearrangement joins TRBV19 to TRBJ2-3; D is uncertain. Germline CDR1 reads LNHDA; CDR2 reads SQIVND (reference sequence). The CDR3 spans 16 residues. The V end was cut by 4 bases, the J end by 0 bases, with 14 bases between. CDR3: CASSTRYSASTDTQYF. CDR3 nucleotides: TGTGCCAGTAGTACCCGCTACAGCGCTAGCACAGATACGCAGTATTTT.

V usage is TRBV7-7 and J usage is TRBJ2-1; 8 bases match TRBD2. The trim removed 5 bases at V and 3 bases at J, leaving 6 bases unmatched. Germline lookup yields CDR1 SSHAT and CDR2 FNYEAQ (reference sequence). This CDR3 region has 15 residues. This CDR3 reads CASSPRLAIYNEQFF. CDR3 sequence (DNA): TGTGCCAGCAGCCCCCGACTAGCGATCTACAATGAGCAGTTCTTC.

This sequence joins TRBV7-2 and TRBJ2-3; D not certain. Germline V gene lookup returns CDR1 SGHTA and CDR2 FQGNSA. Trimming cost V 3 bases and J 7 bases, with 11 bases left between them. The length of the CDR3 is 13 residues. CDR3 loop: CASSFRGEYTQYF. CDR3 nucleotide sequence: TGTGCCAGCAGCTTTAGAGGAGAGTATACGCAGTATTTT.

This chain connects TRBV7-2 to TRBJ2-7; 11 bases fit TRBD2. J gave up 4 bases and V 2 bases, and 4 bases lay outside the gene matches. Germline V gene data show CDR1 as SGHTA and CDR2 as FQGNSA. CDR3 length: 15 residues. The CDR3 DNA is TGTGCCAGCAGCTTACTAGCGGGAGGACGGTACGAGCAGTACTTC. It codes for CASSLLAGGRYEQYF.

In DNA, the CDR3 is TGTGCCAGCAGCAAAGGGGGGACTAGCGGGCTACTCACAGATACGCAGTATTTT. Encoded protein: CASSKGGTSGLLTDTQYF. J is TRBJ2-3 and V is TRBV21-1; TRBD2, the table's D call, lacks a check against the DNA. TRBV21-1 is assigned pseudogene status. The CDR3 contains 18 residues.

This sequence joins TRBV5-4 and TRBJ2-1; D is unclear. Germline V gives CDR1 SGHNT, CDR2 YYREEE (reference sequence). The V and J ends lost 4 bases and 9 bases respectively, with 14 bases between them. The CDR3 covers 13 residues. The CDR3 is CASSPEAHGEQFF. The CDR3, as DNA: TGTGCCAGCAGCCCTGAGGCTCACGGTGAGCAGTTCTTC.

This clone was detected only once. J is TRBJ2-5 and V is TRBV10-3; 9 bases line up with TRBD2. The ends lost 5 bases at V and 3 bases at J; junction bases unmatched: 1. Germline loops: CDR1 ENHRY, CDR2 SYGVKD. CDR3 length: 13 amino acids. As DNA, the CDR3 is TGTGCCATCAGTCGGACTAGCGAAGAGACCCAGTACTTC. Its protein product is CAISRTSEETQYF.

For this clone: This likely traces to a read error, being one base from a far larger clone. At the DNA level, this CDR3 is encoded by other sequences in the same sample as well. This chain connects TRBV2 to TRBJ2-3, with 8 bases matching TRBD1. Germline V gene data show CDR1 as SNHLY and CDR2 as FYNNEI. There are 15 residues in the CDR3. CDR3 sequence (DNA): TGTGCAAGCAGGGACAGGACAGGGAGCACAGATACGCAGTATTTT. Protein product: CASRDRTGSTDTQYF.

In this sample, this clone turned up many times. This chain connects TRBV14 to TRBJ2-1, with D unclear. This CDR3 region has 12 residues. The germline V and J ends were trimmed by 0 bases and 13 bases, with 10 bases remaining between them. Germline V gives CDR1 SGHDN, CDR2 FVKESK. This chain's CDR3 is CASSQEGPHQFF. In nucleotides, the CDR3 is TGTGCCAGCAGCCAAGAAGGACCTCACCAGTTCTTC.

The rearrangement links TRBV7-9 to TRBJ2-1; D is uncertain. Germline V gives CDR1 SEHNR, CDR2 FQNEAQ (reference sequence). There are 17 residues in the CDR3. Trimming removed 2 bases at V and 8 bases at J, with 22 bases between. CDR3 DNA sequence: TGTGCCAGCAGCTTACACCAGGCTATTTTTTCTATCGATGAGCAGTTCTTC. Its translation: CASSLHQAIFSIDEQFF.

The chain couples TRBV6-6 to TRBJ2-5; 8 nucleotides align to TRBD2. V lost 5 bases and J lost 1; bases outside the gene matches: 6. This CDR3 comprises 15 residues. The germline CDR1 and CDR2 sequences are MNHNY and SVGAGI (reference sequence). CDR3 DNA sequence: TGTGCCAGCAGTACCTCGACTAGCGCCCAAGAGACCCAGTACTTC. As protein: CASSTSTSAQETQYF.

The V and J genes are TRBV7-2 and TRBJ2-2; TRBD2 is a possible D gene (6 bases). The CDR3 is 15 residues long. CDR1 and CDR2 from the germline V gene are SGHTA and FQGNSA. Trimming shortened V by 5 bases and J by 3 bases, and 13 bases separated the two germline ends. The CDR3 bases are TGTGCCAGCAGCCCAAGACTAGGAGACACCGGGGAGCTGTTTTTT. Its translation: CASSPRLGDTGELFF.

The V and J genes are TRBV6-1 and TRBJ2-7; 10 nucleotides align to TRBD2. Germline assignment: CDR1 MNHNS and CDR2 SASEGT. V shed 3 bases, J shed 3 bases, and the junction held 5 bases outside the gene matches. The CDR3 runs to 15 residues. CDR3 region: CASSDRLAGLYEQYF. The CDR3 DNA reads TGTGCCAGCAGTGATAGACTAGCGGGTCTCTACGAGCAGTACTTC.

The J gene is TRBJ2-7, the V gene TRBV13; no firm D call. V was shortened by 0 bases and J by 2 bases, with 8 bases between the two germline ends. This CDR3 is 14 amino acids long. Germline values: CDR1 PRHDT, CDR2 FYEKMQ (reference sequence). The CDR3: CASSLGGSTYEQYF. CDR3 sequence (DNA): TGTGCCAGCAGCTTAGGGGGGTCAACCTACGAGCAGTACTTC.

The chain combines TRBV7-9 with TRBJ2-7; tentative D call: TRBD2 (6 bases). There are 15 residues in the CDR3. Germline V CDR1 and CDR2: SEHNR, FQNEAQ (reference sequence). V was shortened by 5 bases and J by 2 bases, with 16 bases between the two germline ends. In DNA, the CDR3 is TGTGCCAGCAGCACAGACCGGGACTTCCCCTACGAGCAGTACTTC. Translation gives CASSTDRDFPYEQYF.